This record looks at one T cell receptor beta chain sequence and its context. What it recognizes is unknown. The CDR3 sequence is 12 residues long. The V end lost 6 bases, the J end lost 3 bases, and 6 bases lay between the germline ends. CDR1 and CDR2 from the germline V gene are MNHNS and SASEGT. These data originate in a study of cytomegalovirus exposure and HLA in healthy donors. Study-level findings and limits: A later analysis, which compared TCR beta chains of equal frequency, found the HLA-associated ones more clonally expanded. Earlier findings revealed that most TCR beta V segments proved productive either about 90% or about 30% of the time. The availability of immune exposure information extended only to CMV serostatus.

In the PCR, 60 Vbeta and 13 Jbeta primers were used. TCRdb's table, derived via immunoSEQ multiplex PCR, lists solely in-frame clones and lacks some. The table has approximately 170,000 clones, around 78% seen once; the top ten hold approximately 7%. The origin of this receptor is a woman aged 40 to 50 in good health and CMV-seropositive. V is TRBV6-1 and J is TRBJ1-5, with TRBD1 as a possible D gene (5 bases). Input material: PBMCs. The DNA for the CDR3 is TGTGCCAGCAGGACAGACAATCAGCCCCAGCATTTT. This sequence encodes CASRTDNQPQHF.